This TCR beta chain was recovered during a study of PD-L1 blockade in urothelial cancer. As for the study in general: Prior chemotherapy ranged from 0 to 3 regimens per patient. A median roughly 130,000 T cells were found in blood samples. General study points: Clonality of blood TCR below the median before treatment predicted better survival.

Germline V gene data show CDR1 as SGHRS and CDR2 as YFSETQ. This CDR3 spans 14 amino acids. The V gene end was trimmed by 5 bases and the J gene end by 2 bases; junction bases not matched to a gene: 5. The authors spiked synthetic TCR analog templates into each PCR. Generated by immunoSEQ multiplex PCR, the TCRdb table keeps only in-frame clones and is missing some. The repertoire holds roughly 84,000 clones, around 76% seen once, with more than 8% in the top ten. Comments on this clone: The antigen remains undetermined.

The V call is TRBV5-1, the J call TRBJ2-5, with 8 bases identical to TRBD2. The sequence was obtained from a man between 65 and 85 years old with urothelial cancer. The material sequenced was PBMCs, taken around atezolizumab (anti-PD-L1) treatment. This CDR3 reads CASRAGARQETQYF. As DNA, the CDR3 is TGCGCCAGCAGAGCGGGAGCTAGGCAAGAGACCCAGTACTTC.